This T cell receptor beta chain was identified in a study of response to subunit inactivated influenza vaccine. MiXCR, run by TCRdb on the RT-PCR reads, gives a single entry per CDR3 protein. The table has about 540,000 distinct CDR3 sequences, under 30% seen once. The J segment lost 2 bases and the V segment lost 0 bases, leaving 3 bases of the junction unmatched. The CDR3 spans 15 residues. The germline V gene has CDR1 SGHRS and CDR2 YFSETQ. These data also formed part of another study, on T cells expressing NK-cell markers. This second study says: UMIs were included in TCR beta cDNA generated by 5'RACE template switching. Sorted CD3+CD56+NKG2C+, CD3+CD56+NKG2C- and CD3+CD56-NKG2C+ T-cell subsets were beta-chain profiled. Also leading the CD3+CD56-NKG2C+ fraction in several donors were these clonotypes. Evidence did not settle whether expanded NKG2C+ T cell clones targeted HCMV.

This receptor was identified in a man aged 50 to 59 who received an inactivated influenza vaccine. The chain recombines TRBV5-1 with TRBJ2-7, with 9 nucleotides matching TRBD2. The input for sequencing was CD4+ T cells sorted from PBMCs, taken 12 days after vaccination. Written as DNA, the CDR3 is TGCGCCAGCAGCTTGGGGACTAGCGAACCCTACGAGCAGTACTTC. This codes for CASSLGTSEPYEQYF.